This T cell receptor (beta chain) comes out of a study of cytomegalovirus exposure and HLA in healthy donors. Study-wide results and caveats: Within the data, a cluster of highly shared sequence variants was likely a sequencing artifact.

The CDR3 contains 14 residues. The ends lost 8 bases at V and 4 bases at J; junction bases unmatched: 7. Germline values: CDR1 SNHLY, CDR2 FYNNEI. This clone was observed a few times. The target antigen is unknown. Primers included in the PCR were 60 Vbeta and 13 Jbeta primers. Produced via immunoSEQ multiplex PCR; TCRdb's table is partial and in-frame only. The sample gives 170,000 or so clones, about four fifths of which show up once; under 7.5% is in the top ten. This rearrangement joins TRBV2 to TRBJ1-1, with 10 bases lining up with TRBD1. The sample consisted of PBMCs. The sequence was obtained from a young man in good health and CMV-seropositive. The CDR3: CASYQDRGPTEAFF. The CDR3 DNA reads TGTGCCAGCTACCAAGACAGGGGGCCCACTGAAGCTTTCTTT.